The 17 T cell receptor beta chains presented below share a single source sample, sequenced in a study of T cell responses to AZD1222 COVID-19 vaccine. TCRdb keeps only in-frame clones here, not all; method: immunoSEQ multiplex PCR. The table records 150,000 to 180,000 clones, about 85% of them present only once. The source was peripheral blood, collected on day 0 of AZD1222 vaccination. Receptor source: an adult in good health.

This chain uses TRBV6-5 with TRBJ2-7, with D perhaps matching TRBD2 (5 bases). V was trimmed by 6 bases and J by 6 bases, leaving 12 bases between them. The germline V gene encodes CDR1 MNHEY and CDR2 SVGAGI. The CDR3 runs to 12 residues. The CDR3 reads CASSPDYIEQYF. In nucleotides, the CDR3 is TGTGCCAGCAGCCCCGACTATATCGAGCAGTACTTC.

The genes are TRBV13 and TRBJ2-7; 13 bases match TRBD2. Germline CDR1 reads PRHDT; CDR2 reads FYEKMQ (reference sequence). The CDR3 is 20 residues long. The V and J ends lost 5 bases and 2 bases, in that order; junction bases with no gene match: 18. CDR3 sequence (DNA): TGTGCCAGCAGCACGTTCTCCGGGACTAGCGGGGCCAGCTCCCCCTACGAGCAGTACTTC. Amino acid sequence: CASSTFSGTSGASSPYEQYF. The full variable domain, in which reference TRBV13 and TRBJ2-7 provide the parts outside the CDR3, is AAGVIQSPRHLIKEKRETATLKCYPIPRHDTVYWYQQGPGQDPQFLISFYEKMQSDKGSIPDRFSAQQFSDYHSELNMSSLELGDSALYFCASSTFSGTSGASSPYEQYFGPGTRLTVT.

The chain uses TRBV6-2 or TRBV6-3 and TRBJ1-2; D not certain. The germline V and J ends were trimmed by 2 bases and 5 bases, with 6 bases remaining between them. Germline CDR1 is MNHEY and CDR2 is SVGEGT. The CDR3 has 12 amino acids. The CDR3 loop reads CASSYESYGYTF. As DNA, the CDR3 is TGTGCCAGCAGTTACGAATCTTATGGCTACACCTTC.

This clone was detected once. The CDR3, as DNA: TGTGCCAGCAGTACCATCCCAGGGTATGGCTACACCTTC. It encodes CASSTIPGYGYTF. The genes are TRBV11-2 and TRBJ1-2; D perhaps matches TRBD1 (5 bases). The CDR3 has 13 amino acids. Trimming stripped 6 bases from V and 5 bases from J, with 13 bases between. Germline values: CDR1 SGHAT, CDR2 FQNNGV.

The chain employs TRBV5-1 and TRBJ1-2, with unresolved D. Germline loops: CDR1 SGHRS, CDR2 YFSETQ. This CDR3 has 13 residues. V shed 0 bases and J shed 7 bases, with 10 bases lying between them. The CDR3: CASSLVSGGGYTF. The CDR3 nucleotides are TGCGCCAGCAGCTTGGTTTCGGGAGGTGGCTACACCTTC.

As to this clone: This same CDR3 is encoded by further DNA sequences in the sample. The V call is TRBV9, the J call TRBJ2-3; D remains ambiguous. Germline V lookup: CDR1 SGDLS, CDR2 YYNGEE. The CDR3 covers 14 residues. Deletions cut 3 bases from V and 0 bases from J, with 8 bases between. The CDR3 protein is CASSATVSTDTQYF. CDR3 sequence (DNA): TGTGCCAGCAGCGCTACGGTGAGCACAGATACGCAGTATTTT.

A remark on this clone: One end of the junction varies from germline; a read error may be responsible. The chain recombines TRBV9 with TRBJ2-7; D is possibly TRBD2 (6 bases). Germline V gene lookup returns CDR1 SGDLS and CDR2 YYNGEE. This CDR3 comprises 15 residues. CDR3 region: CASGVRDLRAYEQYF. The CDR3 DNA reads as TGTGCCAGCGGCGTCCGGGACTTAAGGGCCTACGAGCAGTACTTC.

V gene TRBV15 combines with J gene TRBJ1-2; D is perhaps TRBD1 (5 bases). Trimming took 0 bases from V and 4 from J, leaving 12 bases between them. Germline V CDR1 and CDR2: LNHNV, YYDKDF (reference sequence). The CDR3 runs to 15 residues. The CDR3 is CATSRDQGLIYGYTF. The DNA for the CDR3 is TGTGCCACCAGCAGAGATCAGGGCTTGATCTATGGCTACACCTTC.

Concerning this clone: Other nucleotide sequences from this sample produce the same CDR3. This chain connects TRBV9 to TRBJ1-3; D call uncertain. Germline-derived CDR1 and CDR2 are SGDLS and YYNGEE. The CDR3 is 15 residues long. The V gene lost 2 bases and the J gene lost 0 bases, with 9 bases spanning the gap. The CDR3 region is CASSVGSISGNTIYF. In DNA form, the CDR3 reads TGTGCCAGCAGCGTTGGGAGTATCTCTGGAAACACCATATATTTT. Combining the CDR3 with reference TRBV9 and TRBJ1-3 gives the whole variable domain DSGVTQTPKHLITATGQRVTLRCSPRSGDLSVYWYQQSLDQGLQFLIQYYNGEERAKGNILERFSAQQFPDLHSELNLSSLELGDSALYFCASSVGSISGNTIYFGEGSWLTVV.

The rearrangement joins TRBV2 to TRBJ1-1, with a weak D call TRBD1 (5 bases). The CDR3 extends over 13 amino acids. Germline assignment: CDR1 SNHLY and CDR2 FYNNEI. Trimming left V 5 bases short and J 1 base short, with 8 bases between. The CDR3 here is CASSSDRNTEAFF. CDR3 coding DNA: TGTGCCAGCAGTTCTGACAGGAACACTGAAGCTTTCTTT.

This chain connects TRBV7-2 to TRBJ2-5; D not certain. V was trimmed by 5 bases and J by 1 base, leaving 11 bases between them. The CDR3 runs to 14 residues. Germline-derived CDR1 and CDR2 are SGHTA and FQGNSA. The CDR3 region has the DNA TGTGCCAGCAGCCCGGGCTGGGCCCAAGAGACCCAGTACTTC. Amino acids: CASSPGWAQETQYF.

This sequence joins TRBV6-5 and TRBJ2-2, with D possibly matching TRBD2 (5 bases). This CDR3 region has 14 residues. Germline lookup yields CDR1 MNHEY and CDR2 SVGAGI. Trimming pared 0 bases from V and 7 bases from J, leaving 9 bases between. The CDR3 DNA follows: TGTGCCAGCAGTTACTCGCGGGTTAGCGGGGAGCTGTTTTTT. Its protein is CASSYSRVSGELFF.

This rearrangement joins TRBV3-1 (or the pseudogene TRBV3-2) to TRBJ1-5; the match to TRBD1 covers 10 bases. The CDR3 extends over 14 amino acids. The V gene's germline CDR1 is LGHDT and CDR2 YNNKEL (reference sequence). V trimming: 4 bases; J trimming: 7 bases; junction bases outside the gene matches: 4. The CDR3 region has the DNA TGTGCCAGCAGCCCGACAGGGGGCGGCCAGCCCCAGCATTTT. It encodes CASSPTGGGQPQHF.

The rearrangement links TRBV5-1 to TRBJ1-1; D possibly corresponds to TRBD1 (5 bases). There are 16 residues in the CDR3. V was trimmed by 1 base and J by 2 bases, leaving 15 bases between them. Germline V gives CDR1 SGHRS, CDR2 YFSETQ. The CDR3 nucleotides read TGCGCCAGCAGCTTGCCCCTTGGGGGAGGTAACACTGAAGCTTTCTTT. Translating it yields CASSLPLGGGNTEAFF. The full variable domain, its missing parts supplied by reference TRBV5-1 and TRBJ1-1, is KAGVTQTPRYLIKTRGQQVTLSCSPISGHRSVSWYQQTPGQGLQFLFEYFSETQRNKGNFPGRFSGRQFSNSRSEMNVSTLELGDSALYLCASSLPLGGGNTEAFFGQGTRLTVV.

The V call is TRBV18, the J call TRBJ2-3; D ambiguous. Trimming left V 6 bases short and J 2 bases short, with 18 bases between. The germline gives CDR1 KGHSH, CDR2 LQKENI. The CDR3 length is 16 residues. The DNA for the CDR3 is TGTGCCAGCTCCGATACCATCCTCCCGACCACAGATACGCAGTATTTT. Translating gives CASSDTILPTTDTQYF.

The rearrangement joins TRBV28 to TRBJ2-1, with D unclear. The V gene lost 3 bases and the J gene lost 7 bases, with 13 bases spanning the gap. This CDR3 region has 14 residues. Germline values: CDR1 MDHEN, CDR2 SYDVKM. CDR3 amino acids: CASSFALDGNEQFF. DNA of the CDR3: TGTGCCAGCAGTTTTGCCTTGGACGGGAATGAGCAGTTCTTC.

The J gene is TRBJ1-2, the V gene TRBV2; D not certain. Trimming removed 6 bases from V and 13 bases from J, with 21 bases in between. Germline CDR1 and CDR2: SNHLY and FYNNEI. This CDR3 spans 13 amino acids. The CDR3 reads CASRPRTIKPFTF. DNA of the CDR3: TGTGCCAGCAGGCCCAGGACTATAAAGCCCTTCACCTTC.